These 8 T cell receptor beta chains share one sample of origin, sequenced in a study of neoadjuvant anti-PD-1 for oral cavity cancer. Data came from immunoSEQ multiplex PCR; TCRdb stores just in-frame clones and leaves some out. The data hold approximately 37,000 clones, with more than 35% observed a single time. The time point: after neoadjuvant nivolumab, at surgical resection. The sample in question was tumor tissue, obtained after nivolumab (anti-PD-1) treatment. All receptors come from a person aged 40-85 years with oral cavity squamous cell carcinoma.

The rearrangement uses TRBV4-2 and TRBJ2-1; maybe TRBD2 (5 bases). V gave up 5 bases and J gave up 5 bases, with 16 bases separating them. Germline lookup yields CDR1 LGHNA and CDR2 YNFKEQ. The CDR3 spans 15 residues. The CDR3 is CASSLTWGVHNEQFF. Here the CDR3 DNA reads TGTGCCAGCAGCTTGACCTGGGGAGTCCACAATGAGCAGTTCTTC.

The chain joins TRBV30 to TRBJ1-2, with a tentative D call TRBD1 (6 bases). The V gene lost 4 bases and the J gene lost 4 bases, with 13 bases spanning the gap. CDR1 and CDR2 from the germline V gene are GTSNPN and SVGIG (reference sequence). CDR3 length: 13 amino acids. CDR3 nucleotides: TGTGCCTGGATCACAGGGTCCGGCTATGGCTACACCTTC. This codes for CAWITGSGYGYTF.

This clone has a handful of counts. Here the CDR3 reads CASSLVGPSYGYTF. The DNA of the CDR3 is TGCGCCAGCAGCTTGGTTGGTCCTTCCTATGGCTACACCTTC. The chain has TRBV5-1 and TRBJ1-2; D is unclear. The CDR3 contains 14 residues. V dropped 0 bases and J dropped 4 bases, with 10 bases sitting between them. CDR1 SGHRS and CDR2 YFSETQ come from the germline V gene.

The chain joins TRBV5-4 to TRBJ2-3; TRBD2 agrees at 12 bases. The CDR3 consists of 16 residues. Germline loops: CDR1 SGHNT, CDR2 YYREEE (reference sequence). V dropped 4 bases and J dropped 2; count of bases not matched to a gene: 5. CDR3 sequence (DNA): TGTGCCAGCAGCGAACGACTAGCGGGGGTCACAGATACGCAGTATTTT. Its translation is CASSERLAGVTDTQYF.

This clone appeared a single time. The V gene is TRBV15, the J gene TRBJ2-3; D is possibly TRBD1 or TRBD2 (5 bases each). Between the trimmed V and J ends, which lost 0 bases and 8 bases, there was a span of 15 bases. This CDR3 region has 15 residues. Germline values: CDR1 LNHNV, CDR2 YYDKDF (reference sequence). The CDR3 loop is CATSRDGIPGTTQYF. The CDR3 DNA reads TGTGCCACCAGCAGAGATGGTATCCCGGGGACTACGCAGTATTTT.

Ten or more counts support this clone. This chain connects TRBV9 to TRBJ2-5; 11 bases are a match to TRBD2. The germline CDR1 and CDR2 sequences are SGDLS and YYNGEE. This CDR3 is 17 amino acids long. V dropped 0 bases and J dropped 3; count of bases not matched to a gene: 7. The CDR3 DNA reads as TGTGCCAGCAGCGTAGGAGATAGCGGGGGGGTCGAAGAGACCCAGTACTTC. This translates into CASSVGDSGGVEETQYF.

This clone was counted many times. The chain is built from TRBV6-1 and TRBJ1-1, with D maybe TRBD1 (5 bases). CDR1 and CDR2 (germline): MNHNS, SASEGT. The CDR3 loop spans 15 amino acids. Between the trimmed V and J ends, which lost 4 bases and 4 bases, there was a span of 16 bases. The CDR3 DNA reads TGTGCCAGCAGTGCGGGGACGTCTGGGAGCACTGAAGCTTTCTTT. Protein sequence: CASSAGTSGSTEAFF.

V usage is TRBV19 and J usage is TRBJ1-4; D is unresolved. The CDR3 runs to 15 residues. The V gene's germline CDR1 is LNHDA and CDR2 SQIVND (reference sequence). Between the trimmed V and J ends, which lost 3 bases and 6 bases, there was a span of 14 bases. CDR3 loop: CASSMRPEFYEKLFF. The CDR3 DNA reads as TGTGCCAGTAGTATGCGCCCAGAATTCTATGAAAAACTGTTTTTT.